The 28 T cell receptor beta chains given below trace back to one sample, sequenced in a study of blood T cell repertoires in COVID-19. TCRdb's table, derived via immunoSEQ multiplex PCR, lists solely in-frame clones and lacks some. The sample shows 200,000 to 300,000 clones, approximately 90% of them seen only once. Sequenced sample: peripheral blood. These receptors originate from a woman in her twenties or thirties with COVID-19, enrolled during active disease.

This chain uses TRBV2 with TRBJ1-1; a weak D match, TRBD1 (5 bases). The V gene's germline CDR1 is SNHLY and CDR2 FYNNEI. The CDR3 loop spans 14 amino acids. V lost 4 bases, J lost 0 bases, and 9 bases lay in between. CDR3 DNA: TGTGCCAGCAGTGTCGACAGAGTGAACACTGAAGCTTTCTTT. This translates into CASSVDRVNTEAFF.

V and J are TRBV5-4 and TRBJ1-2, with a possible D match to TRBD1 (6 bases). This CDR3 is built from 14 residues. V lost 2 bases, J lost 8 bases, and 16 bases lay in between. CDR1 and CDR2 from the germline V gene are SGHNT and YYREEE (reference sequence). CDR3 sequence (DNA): TGTGCCAGCAGCTTATGGGGGGGCGGTGAAGGCTACACCTTC. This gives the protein CASSLWGGGEGYTF.

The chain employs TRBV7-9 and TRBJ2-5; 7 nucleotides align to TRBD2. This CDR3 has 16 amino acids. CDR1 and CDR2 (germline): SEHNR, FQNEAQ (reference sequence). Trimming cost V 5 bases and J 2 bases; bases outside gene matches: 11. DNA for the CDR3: TGTGCCAGCAGCCAACCCTGGACTAGAGATCAAGAGACCCAGTACTTC. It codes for CASSQPWTRDQETQYF.

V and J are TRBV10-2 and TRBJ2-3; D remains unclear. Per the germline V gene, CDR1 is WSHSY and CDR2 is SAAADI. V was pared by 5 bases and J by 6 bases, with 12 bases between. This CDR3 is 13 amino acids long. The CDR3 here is CASSLPPLDTQYF. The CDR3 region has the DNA TGCGCCAGCAGTCTACCCCCGTTGGATACGCAGTATTTT.

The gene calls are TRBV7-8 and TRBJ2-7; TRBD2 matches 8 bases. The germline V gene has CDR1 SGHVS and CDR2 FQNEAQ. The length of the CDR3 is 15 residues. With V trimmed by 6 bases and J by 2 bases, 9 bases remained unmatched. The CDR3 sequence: CASSETSGTTYEQYV. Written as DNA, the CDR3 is TGTGCCAGCAGTGAAACTAGCGGTACTACCTACGAGCAGTACGTC.

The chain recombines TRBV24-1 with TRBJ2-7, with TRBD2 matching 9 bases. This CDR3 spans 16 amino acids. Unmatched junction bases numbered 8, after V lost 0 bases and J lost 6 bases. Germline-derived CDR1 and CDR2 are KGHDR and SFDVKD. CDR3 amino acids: CATSDLFLAGYGEQYV. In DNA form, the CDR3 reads TGTGCCACCAGTGATTTGTTCCTAGCGGGATACGGCGAGCAGTACGTC.

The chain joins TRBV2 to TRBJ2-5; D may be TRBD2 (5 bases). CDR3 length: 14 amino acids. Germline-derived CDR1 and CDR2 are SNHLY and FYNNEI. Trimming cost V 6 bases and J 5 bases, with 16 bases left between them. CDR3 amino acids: CASRPTRRGETQYF. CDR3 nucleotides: TGTGCCAGCAGACCGACCCGGAGAGGGGAGACCCAGTACTTC.

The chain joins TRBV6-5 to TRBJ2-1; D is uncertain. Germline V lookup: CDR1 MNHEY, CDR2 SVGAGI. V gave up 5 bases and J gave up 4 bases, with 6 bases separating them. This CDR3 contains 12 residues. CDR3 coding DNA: TGTGCCAGCAGTACAATATACAATGAGCAGTTCTTC. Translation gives CASSTIYNEQFF.

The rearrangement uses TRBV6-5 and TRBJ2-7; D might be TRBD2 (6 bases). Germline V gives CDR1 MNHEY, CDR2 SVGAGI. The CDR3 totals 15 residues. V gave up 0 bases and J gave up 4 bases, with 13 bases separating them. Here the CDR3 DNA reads TGTGCCAGCAGTTACTCGTCGGGGGATGTGTACGAGCAGTACTTC. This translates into CASSYSSGDVYEQYF.

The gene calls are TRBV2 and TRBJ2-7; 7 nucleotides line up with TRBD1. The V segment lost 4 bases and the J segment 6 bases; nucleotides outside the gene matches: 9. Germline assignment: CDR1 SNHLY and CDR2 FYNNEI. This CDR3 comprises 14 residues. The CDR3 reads CASSVETGFFEQYF. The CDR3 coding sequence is TGTGCCAGCAGTGTCGAGACAGGGTTCTTCGAGCAGTACTTC. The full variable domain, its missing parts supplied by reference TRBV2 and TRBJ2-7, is EPEVTQTPSHQVTQMGQEVILRCVPISNHLYFYWYRQILGQKVEFLVSFYNNEISEKSEIFDDQFSVERPDGSNFTLKIRSTKLEDSAMYFCASSVETGFFEQYFGPGTRLTVT.

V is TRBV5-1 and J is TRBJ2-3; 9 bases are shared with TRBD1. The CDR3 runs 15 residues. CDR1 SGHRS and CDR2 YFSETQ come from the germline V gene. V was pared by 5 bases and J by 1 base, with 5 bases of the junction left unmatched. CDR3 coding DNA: TGCGCCAGCAGAACGCGACAGGGGGGCACAGATACGCAGTATTTT. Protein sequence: CASRTRQGGTDTQYF.

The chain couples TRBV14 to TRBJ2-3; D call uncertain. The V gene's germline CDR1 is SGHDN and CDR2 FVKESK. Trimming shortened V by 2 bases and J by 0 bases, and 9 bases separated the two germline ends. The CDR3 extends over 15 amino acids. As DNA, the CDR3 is TGTGCCAGCAGCCAAACAACTACTAGCACAGATACGCAGTATTTT. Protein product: CASSQTTTSTDTQYF. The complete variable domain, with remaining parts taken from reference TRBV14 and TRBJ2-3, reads EAGVTQFPSHSVIEKGQTVTLRCDPISGHDNLYWYRRVMGKEIKFLLHFVKESKQDESGMPNNRFLAERTGGTYSTLKVQPAELEDSGVYFCASSQTTTSTDTQYFGPGTRLTVL.

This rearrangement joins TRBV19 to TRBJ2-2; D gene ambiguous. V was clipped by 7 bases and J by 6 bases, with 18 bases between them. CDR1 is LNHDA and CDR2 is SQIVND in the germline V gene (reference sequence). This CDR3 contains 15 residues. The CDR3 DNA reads TGTGCCAGTACAAAGCTTATCGGTTTGGCCGGGGAGCTGTTTTTT. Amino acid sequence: CASTKLIGLAGELFF.

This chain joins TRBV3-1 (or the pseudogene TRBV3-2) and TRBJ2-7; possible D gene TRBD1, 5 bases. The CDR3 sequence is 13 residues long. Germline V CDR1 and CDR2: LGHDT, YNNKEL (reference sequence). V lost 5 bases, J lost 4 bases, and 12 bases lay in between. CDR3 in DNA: TGTGCCAGCAGCACTGGACACCGATACGAGCAGTACTTC. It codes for CASSTGHRYEQYF.

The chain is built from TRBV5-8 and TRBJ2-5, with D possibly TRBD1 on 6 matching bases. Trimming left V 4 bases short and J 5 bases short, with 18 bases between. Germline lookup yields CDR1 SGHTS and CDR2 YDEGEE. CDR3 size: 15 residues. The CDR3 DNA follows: TGTGCCAGCAGCCCTAGATCGACAGGATTGGAGACCCAGTACTTC. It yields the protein CASSPRSTGLETQYF.

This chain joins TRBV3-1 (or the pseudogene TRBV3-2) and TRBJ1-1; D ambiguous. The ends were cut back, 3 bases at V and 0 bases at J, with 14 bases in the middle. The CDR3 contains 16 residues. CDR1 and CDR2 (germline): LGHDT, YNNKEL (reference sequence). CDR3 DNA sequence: TGTGCCAGCAGCCAGACCGGGTTACGGATGAACACTGAAGCTTTCTTT. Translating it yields CASSQTGLRMNTEAFF.

CDR3 sequence: CASSERGGITDTQYF. The CDR3 nucleotides are TGTGCCAGCAGTGAGCGGGGGGGAATCACAGATACGCAGTATTTT. V and J are TRBV6-4 and TRBJ2-3, with 9 bases aligning to TRBD2. The V segment lost 3 bases and the J segment 2 bases; nucleotides outside the gene matches: 3. Germline V gives CDR1 MRHNA, CDR2 SNTAGT. This CDR3 has 15 residues.

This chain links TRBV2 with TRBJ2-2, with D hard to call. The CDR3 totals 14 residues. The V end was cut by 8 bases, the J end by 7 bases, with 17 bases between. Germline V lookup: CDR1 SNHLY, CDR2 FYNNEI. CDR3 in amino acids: CASQNLEYGGELFF. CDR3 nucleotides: TGTGCCAGCCAGAATCTGGAGTATGGCGGGGAGCTGTTTTTT.

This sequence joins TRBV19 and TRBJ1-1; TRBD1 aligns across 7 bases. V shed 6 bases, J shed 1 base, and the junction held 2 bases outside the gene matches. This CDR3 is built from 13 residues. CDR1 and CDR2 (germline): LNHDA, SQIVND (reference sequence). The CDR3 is CASSGQANTEAFF. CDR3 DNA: TGTGCCAGTAGCGGACAGGCGAACACTGAAGCTTTCTTT.

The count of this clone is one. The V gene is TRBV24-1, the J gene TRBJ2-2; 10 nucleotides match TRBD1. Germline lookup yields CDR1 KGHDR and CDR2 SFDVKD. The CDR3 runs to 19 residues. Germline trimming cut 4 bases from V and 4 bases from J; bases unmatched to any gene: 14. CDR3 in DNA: TGTGCCACCAGTGACCCATCGACAGGGGGCGCGAAAGGCACCGGGGAGCTGTTTTTT. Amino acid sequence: CATSDPSTGGAKGTGELFF.

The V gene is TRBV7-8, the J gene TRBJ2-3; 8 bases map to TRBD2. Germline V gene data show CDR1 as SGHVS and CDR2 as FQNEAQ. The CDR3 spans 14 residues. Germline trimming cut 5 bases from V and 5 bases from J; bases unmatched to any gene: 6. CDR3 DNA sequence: TGTGCCAGCAGCCGGGAGGGGAGGGGAGATACGCAGTATTTT. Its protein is CASSREGRGDTQYF.

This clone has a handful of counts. The CDR3 spells CASSLSGGPLGGELFF. CDR3 bases: TGTGCCAGCAGTCTTAGCGGGGGTCCGCTGGGCGGGGAGCTGTTTTTT. V is TRBV3-1 (or the pseudogene TRBV3-2) and J is TRBJ2-2, with 9 bases fitting TRBD2. The CDR3 is 16 amino acids. After removal of 6 bases from V and 7 bases from J, the junction contained 12 bases not matched to a gene. Germline assignment: CDR1 LGHDT and CDR2 YNNKEL (reference sequence).

The CDR3 is CASSLSAQGARGAFF. In DNA form, the CDR3 reads TGTGCCAGCAGCTTATCGGCGCAGGGGGCGAGAGGAGCTTTCTTT. V gene TRBV7-8 combines with J gene TRBJ1-1; 8 bases are a match to TRBD1. The CDR3 runs to 15 residues. Germline-derived CDR1 and CDR2 are SGHVS and FQNEAQ. V lost 2 bases to trimming and J lost 10 bases; unmatched junction nucleotides: 12.

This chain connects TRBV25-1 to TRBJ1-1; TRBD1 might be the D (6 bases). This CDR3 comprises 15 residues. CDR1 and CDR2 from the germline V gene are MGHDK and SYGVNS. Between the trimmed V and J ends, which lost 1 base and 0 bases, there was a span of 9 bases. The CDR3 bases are TGTGCCAGCAGTGAATGGACAGACTTGAACACTGAAGCTTTCTTT. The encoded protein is CASSEWTDLNTEAFF.

CDR3 sequence: CASSPQGGYNEQFF. CDR3 coding DNA: TGTGCCAGCTCACCCCAGGGAGGGTACAATGAGCAGTTCTTC. The chain links TRBV18 to TRBJ2-1; TRBD2 aligns across 7 bases. The V gene end was trimmed by 3 bases and the J gene end by 4 bases; junction bases not matched to a gene: 3. CDR1 and CDR2 from the germline V gene are KGHSH and LQKENI. This CDR3 spans 14 amino acids.

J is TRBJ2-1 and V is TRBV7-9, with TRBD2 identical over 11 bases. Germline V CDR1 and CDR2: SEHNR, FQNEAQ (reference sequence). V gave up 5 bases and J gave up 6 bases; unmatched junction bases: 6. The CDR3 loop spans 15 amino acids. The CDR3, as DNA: TGTGCCAGCAGCCTTAGCGGGAGGGCCATCAATGAGCAGTTCTTC. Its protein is CASSLSGRAINEQFF.

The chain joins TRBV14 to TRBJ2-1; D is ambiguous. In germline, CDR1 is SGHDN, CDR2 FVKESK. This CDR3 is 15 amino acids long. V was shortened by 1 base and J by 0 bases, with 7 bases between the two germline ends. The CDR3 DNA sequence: TGTGCCAGCAGCCAAGGACTGAGCTCCTACAATGAGCAGTTCTTC. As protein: CASSQGLSSYNEQFF. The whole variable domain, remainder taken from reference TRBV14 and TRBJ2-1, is EAGVTQFPSHSVIEKGQTVTLRCDPISGHDNLYWYRRVMGKEIKFLLHFVKESKQDESGMPNNRFLAERTGGTYSTLKVQPAELEDSGVYFCASSQGLSSYNEQFFGPGTRLTVL.

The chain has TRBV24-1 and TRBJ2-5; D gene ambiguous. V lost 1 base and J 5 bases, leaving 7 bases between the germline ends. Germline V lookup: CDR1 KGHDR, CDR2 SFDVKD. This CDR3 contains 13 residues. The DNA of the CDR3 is TGTGCCACCAGTGATTTTAACGGGGAGACCCAGTACTTC. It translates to CATSDFNGETQYF.